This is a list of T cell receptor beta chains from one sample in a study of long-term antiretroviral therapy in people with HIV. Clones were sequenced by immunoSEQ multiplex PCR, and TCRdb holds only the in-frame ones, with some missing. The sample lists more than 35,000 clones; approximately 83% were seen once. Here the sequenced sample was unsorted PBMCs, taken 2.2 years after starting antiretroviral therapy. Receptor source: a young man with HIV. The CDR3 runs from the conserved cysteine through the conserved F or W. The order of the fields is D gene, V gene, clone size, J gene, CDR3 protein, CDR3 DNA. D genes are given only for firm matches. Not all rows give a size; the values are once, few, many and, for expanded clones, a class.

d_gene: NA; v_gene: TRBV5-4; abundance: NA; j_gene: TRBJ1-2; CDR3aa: CASSSLTGGGNYGYTF; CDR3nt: TGTGCCAGCAGCTCTTTGACCGGCGGAGGCAACTATGGCTACACCTTC
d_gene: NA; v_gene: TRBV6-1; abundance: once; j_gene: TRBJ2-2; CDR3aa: CATLPGQNTGELFF; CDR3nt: TGTGCCACTCTACCGGGACAGAACACCGGGGAGCTGTTTTTT
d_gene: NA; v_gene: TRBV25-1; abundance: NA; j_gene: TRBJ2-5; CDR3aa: CASSELSGGGETQYF; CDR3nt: TGTGCCAGCAGTGAATTGTCCGGGGGCGGAGAGACCCAGTACTTC
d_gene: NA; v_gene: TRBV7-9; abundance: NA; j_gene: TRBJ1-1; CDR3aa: CASSLDAATEAFF; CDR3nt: TGTGCCAGCAGCTTAGACGCAGCCACTGAAGCTTTCTTT
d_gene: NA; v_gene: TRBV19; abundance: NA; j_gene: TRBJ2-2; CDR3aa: CASNVGTNTGELFF; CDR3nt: TGTGCCAGTAACGTCGGGACGAACACCGGGGAGCTGTTTTTT
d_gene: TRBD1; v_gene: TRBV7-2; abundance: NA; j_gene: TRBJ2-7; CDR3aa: CASSSSPGQGYEQYF; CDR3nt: TGTGCCAGCAGCTCGTCGCCGGGACAGGGTTACGAGCAGTACTTC
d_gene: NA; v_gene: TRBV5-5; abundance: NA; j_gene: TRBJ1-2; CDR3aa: CASSLAPRIWTNYGYTF; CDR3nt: TGTGCCAGCAGCTTGGCCCCTCGGATATGGACCAACTATGGCTACACCTTC
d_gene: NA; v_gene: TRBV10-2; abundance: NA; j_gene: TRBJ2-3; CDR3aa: CASRRGGGVDTQYF; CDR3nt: TGCGCCAGCCGAAGGGGCGGCGGGGTAGATACGCAGTATTTT
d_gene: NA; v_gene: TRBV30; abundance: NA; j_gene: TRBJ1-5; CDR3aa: CAWGEQGQPQHF; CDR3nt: TGTGCCTGGGGAGAACAGGGTCAGCCCCAGCATTTT
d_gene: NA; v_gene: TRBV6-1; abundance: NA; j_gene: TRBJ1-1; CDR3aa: CASSEIGGNTEAFF; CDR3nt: TGTGCCAGCAGTGAAATAGGGGGTAACACTGAAGCTTTCTTT
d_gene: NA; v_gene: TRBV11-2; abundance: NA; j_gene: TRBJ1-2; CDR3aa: CASSSGAGVYGYTF; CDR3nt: TGTGCCAGCAGCTCAGGGGCAGGGGTATATGGCTACACCTTC
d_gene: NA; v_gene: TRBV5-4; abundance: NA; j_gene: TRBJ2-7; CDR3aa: CASSLSLTGPYEQYF; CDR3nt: TGTGCCAGCAGCTTGAGCCTTACCGGGCCCTACGAGCAGTACTTC
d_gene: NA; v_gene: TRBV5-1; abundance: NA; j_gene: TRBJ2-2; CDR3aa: CASSLVRHTENTGELFF; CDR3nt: TGCGCCAGCAGCTTGGTCAGACACACCGAGAACACCGGGGAGCTGTTTTTT
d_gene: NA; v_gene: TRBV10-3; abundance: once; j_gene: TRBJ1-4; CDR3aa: CAIRETGLNEKLFF; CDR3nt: TGTGCCATCAGGGAGACAGGATTGAATGAAAAACTGTTTTTT